This T cell receptor beta chain was sequenced during a study of monozygotic twins with inflammatory bowel disease (dated by TCRdb to the late 2010s). With regard to the full study: A total of some 30 monozygotic twin pairs were included in the full study, comprising nine German pairs (four IBD-concordant, five IBD-discordant) and 19 IBD-discordant Danish pairs. The search for disease-associated traits relied mainly on comparing IBD patients with their genetically identical healthy co-twins within discordant pairs. Each individual had, on average, about 151 000 unique TCRalpha sequences and 181 000 unique TCRbeta sequences available for analysis.

Findings and caveats that apply to the study as a whole: Because patients were on differing immunosuppressive treatments, the repertoires may have picked up extra background noise and inter-individual variability. IBD patients shared fewer clonotypes with other individuals than healthy twins did, most markedly in patients showing signs of disease activity. The results gave no support for a single strong signal or clonotype linked to IBD. The analysis was unable to tell different T cell subtypes apart. IBD patients had lower TCRbeta repertoire diversity, measured by the inverse Simpson index, than their healthy co-twins. Repertoire similarity did not differ between concordant and discordant twins, possibly due to limited statistical power.

Receptor libraries were prepared by 5' RACE. Each TCR library was prepared from about 3.5 ug of total RNA. cDNA was synthesized with SMARTScribe reverse transcriptase in eight separate reactions per sample. During cDNA synthesis, template switching introduced unique molecular identifiers that contained a 6-nucleotide sample barcode. TCRalpha and TCRbeta cDNA was amplified by two nested PCRs of around 16 and 10 cycles, with bead purification after each PCR. Before amplification, the cDNA was treated with uracil DNA-glycosylase and purified using the QIAquick PCR purification kit. The second PCR added Illumina TruSeq-compatible adapters along with sample-specific barcodes. Library quality and concentration were assessed using TapeStation and Qubit, and 4.5 to 6.5 ng of each library was pooled. The pooled libraries were sequenced with 2 x 100 bp reads and custom sequencing primers on an Illumina HiSeq2500 single-index Rapid Run. As for the authors' bioinformatics: UMI-based consensus assembly with MiGEC version 1.2.6 was used to correct PCR and sequencing errors. V(D)J alignment, clonotype assembly and CDR3 extraction were performed with MiXCR version 2.1.1. To normalise gene usage, clonotype sharing and MAIT/NKT TCR abundance, the top 1000, 10 000 and 20 000 clonotypes in each sample were analysed. After downsampling to 27 000 UMIs, diversity was calculated as the inverse Simpson index using the vegan R package. Paired Mann-Whitney U tests were applied to discordant twin pairs, with Benjamini-Hochberg correction for multiple testing. TCRdb reprocessed the reads into one record per CDR3 protein sequence, lacking DNA. It is TCRdb's table, rather than the study itself, that gives the V and J calls and clone size. This sample's records show 310,000 or so distinct CDR3 sequences. Over 2% of the sample is held by the ten biggest clonotypes.

There are 15 amino acids in the CDR3, from cysteine to phenylalanine inclusive. The entry carries no DNA sequence. CDR1 and CDR2 are drawn from the germline V gene: SGHRS, YFSETQ. A note on this clonotype: It lacks a known antigen.

From each donor, a roughly 2.5 ml peripheral blood sample was drawn into PAXgene tubes and stored at -80 degrees C. Without any T cell sorting, total RNA was extracted from whole blood using the PAXgene blood miRNA kit on an automated QIAcube. Peripheral blood from monozygotic twin pairs concordant or discordant for inflammatory bowel disease was subjected to deep TCRalpha and TCRbeta repertoire profiling with unique molecular barcoding. Smoking habits were recorded for all twin pairs, with individuals classified as current, former or never smokers. The source is a human donor with ulcerative colitis or Crohn's disease, or a healthy co-twin of an affected twin (not recorded which). Material for sequencing was blood. This chain is built from TRBV5-1 and TRBJ2-1; as DNA is missing, the TRBD2 call by TCRdb cannot be tested. CDR3 loop: CASSYLAGGGNEQFF.